This entry is about one T cell receptor beta chain. No antigen is known for it. Specified treatment: around 19 received Ad26.COV2.S at low or high dose, single or two shots; about 5 received placebo; per-sample allocation not given. Following the first vaccine or placebo injection, samples were taken on day 63. Cohort 1b enrolled adults aged 18-55 years in Boston. This vaccine is an Ad26 vector that expresses the Wuhan-strain SARS-CoV-2 spike. These data belong to a study of Ad26.COV2.S vaccination and SARS-CoV-2 variants. Looking at the study overall: Into the muscle, Ad26.COV2.S was dosed once or twice, 56 days apart. Study findings and constraints: Reportedly, after vaccination the spike-specific CD8+ and CD4+ T cell responses displayed substantial breadth.

Sequencing was performed with immunoSEQ multiplex PCR; in TCRdb, only in-frame clones are kept and a portion is missing. Here the sample spans roughly 400,000 clones, roughly 90% being singletons. Germline V lookup: CDR1 SGDLS, CDR2 YYNGEE. The V segment lost 2 bases and the J segment 5 bases; nucleotides outside the gene matches: 9. The CDR3 totals 16 residues. This TCR derives from a person aged 18-65 years who received the Ad26.COV2.S COVID-19 vaccine or a placebo. The specimen was peripheral blood, collected in a trial of Ad26.COV2.S vaccine versus placebo. The V gene is TRBV9, the J gene TRBJ2-7; TRBD1 agrees at 11 bases. The chain's CDR3 is CASSVGTGGTVHEQYF. The CDR3 DNA reads TGTGCCAGCAGCGTCGGGACAGGGGGGACAGTGCACGAGCAGTACTTC.